These T cell receptor beta chains were read from a single sample in a study of post-analysis software for immune sequencing data. Each CDR3 protein gets one entry after TCRdb re-called the PCR reads with MiXCR. The sample contains about half a million distinct CDR3 sequences, approximately 31% of which appear only once. Material for sequencing was blood. Every receptor here comes from a girl aged 2-17 years with multiple sclerosis. CDR3s include the opening cysteine and the closing phenylalanine or tryptophan. The order of the fields is D gene, J gene, V gene, clone size, CDR3 DNA, CDR3 protein. D genes are given only for firm matches. Expanded clones get a size class; other rows say once, few or many, or leave the size out.

-,TRBJ1-4,TRBV11-2,-,TGTGCCAGCAGCCCGGCAGGGAGGATCGCAACTAATGAAAAACTGTTTTTT,CASSPAGRIATNEKLFF
-,TRBJ2-5,TRBV24-1,few,TGTGCCACCAGTGATTTGACTAGTAGAGAGACCCAGTACTTC,CATSDLTSRETQYF
TRBD2,TRBJ2-3,TRBV7-2,few,TGTGCCAGCAGCCAAGCGGGGGGCCTTAGCACAGATACGCAGTATTTT,CASSQAGGLSTDTQYF
-,TRBJ2-3,TRBV12-3/TRBV12-4,few,TGCGCCAGCAGCACAGGACTTACAGATACGCAGTATTTT,CASSTGLTDTQYF
TRBD2,TRBJ2-1,TRBV7-9,few,TGTGCCAGCAGCTTAAGGCTAGCGGAGATTTACAATGAGCAGTTCTTC,CASSLRLAEIYNEQFF
TRBD1,TRBJ2-7,TRBV5-6,few,TGTGCCAGCAGCTTGGCCGAAAGGGGGCGTATCCACGAGCAGTACTTC,CASSLAERGRIHEQYF
-,TRBJ2-7,TRBV5-5,-,TGTGCCAGCAGCTTGTTGGCGGCCCCCTACGAGCAGTACTTC,CASSLLAAPYEQYF
TRBD2,TRBJ2-1,TRBV7-8,few,TGTGCCAGCAGCTTAGCGCTTTCTAGCGGGGCCTACAATGAGCAGTTCTTC,CASSLALSSGAYNEQFF
-,TRBJ2-5,TRBV6-1,few,TGTGCCAGCAGTGGGGGACCGGGTTTGGGAGTTGAGACCCAGTACTTC,CASSGGPGLGVETQYF
TRBD1,TRBJ1-2,TRBV12-3/TRBV12-4,many,TGTGCCAGCAGCCCCGGGACAGGGAGCGACTATGGCTACACCTTC,CASSPGTGSDYGYTF
-,TRBJ2-1,TRBV28,few,TGTGCCAGCAGTTTAATTGGTGAGCAGTTCTTC,CASSLIGEQFF
-,TRBJ2-7,TRBV5-1,-,TGCGCCAGCAGCTTGGATGCGGGGACAGCCGCGTACGAGCAGTACTTC,CASSLDAGTAAYEQYF
-,TRBJ2-3,TRBV5-6,-,TGTGCCAGCAGCTTTCCTCCCCTCCCCGGAGATACGCAGTATTTT,CASSFPPLPGDTQYF
-,TRBJ2-4,TRBV20-1,few,TGCAGTGCTGGAGTGGGCAAAAACATTCAGTACTTC,CSAGVGKNIQYF
TRBD2,TRBJ2-3,TRBV20-1,-,TGCAGTGCTCAAGCGGGGGGGCGTTCAGATACGCAGTATTTT,CSAQAGGRSDTQYF
TRBD2,TRBJ2-7,TRBV7-3,-,TGTGCCAGCAGCTCCAGCGGGGCCCTGTTCTCCTACGAGCAGTACTTC,CASSSSGALFSYEQYF
TRBD1,TRBJ1-1,TRBV19,once,TGTGCCAGTAGTGCGCCGGGACAGGGATTTGTGAACACTGAAGCTTTCTTT,CASSAPGQGFVNTEAFF
-,TRBJ2-7,TRBV20-1,-,TGCAGTGCTAGAGACGTAATGAGCTCCTACGAGCAGTACTTC,CSARDVMSSYEQYF
TRBD1,TRBJ2-7,TRBV4-2,few,TGTGCCAGCAGCCCCAGTCAGGGGGCGGTCCACGAGCAGTACTTC,CASSPSQGAVHEQYF
-,TRBJ2-3,TRBV7-8,-,TGTGCCAGCAGCCAGGACGGCCGTAACACAGATACGCAGTATTTT,CASSQDGRNTDTQYF
TRBD2,TRBJ2-3,TRBV7-9,-,TGTGCCAGCAGCTTAGTAAGCGGGGGGGCGACAGATACGCAGTATTTT,CASSLVSGGATDTQYF
-,TRBJ1-2,TRBV2,-,TGTGCCAGCAGCAGACCCTATGGCTACACCTTC,CASSRPYGYTF
-,TRBJ2-7,TRBV20-1,-,TGCAGTGCTAGGGGATCGGGGCAGGTTAACGAGCAGTACTTC,CSARGSGQVNEQYF
TRBD1,TRBJ2-5,TRBV6-4,-,TGTGCCAACAGGGGTTCTCAGTACTTC,CANRGSQYF
-,TRBJ2-5,TRBV6-6,-,TGTGCCAGCAGTTACTCGAAAGTCCAAGAGACCCAGTACTTC,CASSYSKVQETQYF
TRBD2,TRBJ2-1,TRBV3-1,few,TGTGCCAGCAGCTCTCTTCTAGCGGGGAAAGGCAATGAGCAGTTCTTC,CASSSLLAGKGNEQFF
-,TRBJ2-3,TRBV14,-,TGTGCCAGCACAAGGGGGGGGCTGGATACGCAGTATTTT,CASTRGGLDTQYF
-,TRBJ2-1,TRBV20-1,-,TGCAGTGCGGGCCACATCGGTACTGAGCAGTTCTTC,CSAGHIGTEQFF
-,TRBJ1-1,TRBV10-3,-,TGTGCCATCAGTAAGGGACAAAACACTGAAGCTTTCTTT,CAISKGQNTEAFF
TRBD1,TRBJ2-1,TRBV5-1,-,TGCGCCAGCAGCTTGGCTTTGGGACAGGGGTCCAATGAGCAGTTCTTC,CASSLALGQGSNEQFF
-,TRBJ2-5,TRBV15,few,TGTGCCACCAGCAGAGAGGTAGGAGAGACCCAGTACTTC,CATSREVGETQYF
-,TRBJ1-2,TRBV12-3/TRBV12-4,few,TGTGCCAGCAGTTTAGAGTGGGGAGCCCACTATGGCTACACCTTC,CASSLEWGAHYGYTF
TRBD2,TRBJ2-1,TRBV5-4,few,TGTGCCAGCAGCCTCCGGGGGGGCTCCCACAATGAGCAGTTCTTC,CASSLRGGSHNEQFF
TRBD1,TRBJ2-1,TRBV7-2,few,TGTGCCAGCAGCTTAGAGGGGGCCAGGATAACTCAAGAGACCCAGTTCTTC,CASSLEGARITQETQFF
-,TRBJ1-1,TRBV20-1,-,TGCAGTGCTAGTTATCAAGGGAGGCTCGAGAGAGCTTTCTTT,CSASYQGRLERAFF
-,TRBJ2-4,TRBV20-1,few,TGCAGTGCTAGAGATAGGGGGGCGCATGGCAAAAACATTCAGTACTTC,CSARDRGAHGKNIQYF
-,TRBJ2-6,TRBV7-8,few,-,CASTFGANVLTF
TRBD1,TRBJ2-2,TRBV5-1,-,TGCGCCAGCAGCTCGGGACAGGGGTTCAACGGGGAGCTGTTTTTT,CASSSGQGFNGELFF
TRBD2,TRBJ2-3,TRBV29-1,-,TGCAGCGTAACTAGCGGGCATAGCACAGATACGCAGTATTTT,CSVTSGHSTDTQYF
-,TRBJ1-5,TRBV6-1,-,TGTGCCAGCAGTGAAGAGGGCCTTAACCCAGGGCCCCAGCATTTT,CASSEEGLNPGPQHF
TRBD1,TRBJ1-5,TRBV12-3/TRBV12-4,-,TGTGCCAGCAGTAAGGGACAGGGGGCGTCTCAGCCCCAGCATTTT,CASSKGQGASQPQHF
TRBD2,TRBJ2-3,TRBV2,few,TGTGCCAATCTAGCGGGGGTGGGTACAGATACGCAGTATTTT,CANLAGVGTDTQYF
-,TRBJ2-5,TRBV4-1,-,TGCGCCAGCAGCCAAGACGCGGGGAGTATGGAGACCCAGTACTTC,CASSQDAGSMETQYF
-,TRBJ2-3,TRBV7-2,many,TGTGCCAGCAGCTTGGTCGCGAGCACAGATACGCAGTATTTT,CASSLVASTDTQYF
-,TRBJ2-5,TRBV25-1,-,TGTGCCAGCAGTGACCACAGGGTACTCCGGGAGACCCAGTACTTC,CASSDHRVLRETQYF
-,TRBJ2-1,TRBV5-1,few,TGCGCCAGCAGCTTGGCGCAGGGGACCTACAATGAGCAGTTCTTC,CASSLAQGTYNEQFF
-,TRBJ2-5,TRBV3-1,-,TGTGCCAGCAGCCAAGATCGCCGGAGGGGGGGGTGGGAGACCCAGTACTTC,CASSQDRRRGGWETQYF
TRBD2,TRBJ2-7,TRBV20-1,-,TGCAGTGCTATACTAGCGGGACGTCGAAGGGAGCAGTACTTC,CSAILAGRRREQYF
-,TRBJ2-7,TRBV27,-,TGTGCCAGCAGTTTATGGGGTCCCCGTAGCGACGAGCAGTACTTC,CASSLWGPRSDEQYF
-,TRBJ1-2,TRBV20-1,-,TGCAGTGCTAGCTCAGCAGGGGCCCTTGATGGCTACACCTTC,CSASSAGALDGYTF
-,TRBJ2-3,TRBV5-1,-,TGCGCCAGCAGCTTGGGGCGGGGAGCTAGCACAGATGCGCAGTATTTT,CASSLGRGASTDAQYF
TRBD2,TRBJ2-7,TRBV20-1,once,TGCAGTGCCACAGCTGGCGGGGGTTCCCTCGAGCAGTACTTC,CSATAGGGSLEQYF
-,TRBJ2-1,TRBV20-1,-,TGCAGTGCTAGAGATCCAGGGGCGGGAAAAAAGGGCAATGAGCAGTTCTTC,CSARDPGAGKKGNEQFF